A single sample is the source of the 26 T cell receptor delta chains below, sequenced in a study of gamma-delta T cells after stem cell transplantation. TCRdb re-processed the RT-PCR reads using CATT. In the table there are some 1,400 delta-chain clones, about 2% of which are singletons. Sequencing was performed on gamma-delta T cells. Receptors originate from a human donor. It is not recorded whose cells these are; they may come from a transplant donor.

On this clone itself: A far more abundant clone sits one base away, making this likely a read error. The CDR3: CACDSVLGDTWDTQQMFF. For the CDR3, the DNA is TGTGCCTGTGACTCAGTACTGGGGGATACCTGGGACACCCAACAGATGTTTTTC. This chain uses TRDV2 with TRDJ3; 12 bases are shared with TRDD3. Germline CDR1 and CDR2: GEAIGNYY and EKD. CDR3 length: 18 residues.

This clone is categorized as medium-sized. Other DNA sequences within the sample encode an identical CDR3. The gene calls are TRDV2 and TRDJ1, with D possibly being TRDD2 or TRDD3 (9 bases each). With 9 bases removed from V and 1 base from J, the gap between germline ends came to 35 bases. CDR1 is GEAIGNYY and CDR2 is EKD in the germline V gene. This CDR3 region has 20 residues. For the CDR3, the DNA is TGTGCCAGCGGCCTTCCTACCAACTGGGGGACGTCTTTGGGCACCGATAAACTCATCTTT. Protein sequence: CASGLPTNWGTSLGTDKLIF.

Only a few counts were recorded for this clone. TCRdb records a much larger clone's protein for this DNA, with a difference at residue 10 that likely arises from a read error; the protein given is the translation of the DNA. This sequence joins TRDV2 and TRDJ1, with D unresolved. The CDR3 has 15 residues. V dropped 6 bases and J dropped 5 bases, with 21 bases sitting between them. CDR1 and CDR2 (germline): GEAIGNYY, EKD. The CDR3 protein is CACILVPGEEDKLIF. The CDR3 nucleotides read TGTGCCTGTATTCTTGTACCCGGCGAGGAAGATAAACTCATCTTT.

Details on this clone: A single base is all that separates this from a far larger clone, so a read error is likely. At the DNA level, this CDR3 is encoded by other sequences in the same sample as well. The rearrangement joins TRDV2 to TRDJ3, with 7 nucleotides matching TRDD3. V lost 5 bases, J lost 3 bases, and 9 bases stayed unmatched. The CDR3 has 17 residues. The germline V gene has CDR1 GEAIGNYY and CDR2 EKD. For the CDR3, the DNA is TGTGCCTGTGTACCCGGGGGATCCTTCTGGGACACCCGACAGATGTTTTTC. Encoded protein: CACVPGGSFWDTRQMFF.

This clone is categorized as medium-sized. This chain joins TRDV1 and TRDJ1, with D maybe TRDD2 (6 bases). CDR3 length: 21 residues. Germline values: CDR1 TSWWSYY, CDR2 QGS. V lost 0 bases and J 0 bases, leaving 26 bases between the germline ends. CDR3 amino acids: CALGELTLVLPLLVYTDKLIF. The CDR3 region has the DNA TGTGCTCTTGGGGAACTAACTTTGGTCCTACCGTTACTGGTGTACACCGATAAACTCATCTTT.

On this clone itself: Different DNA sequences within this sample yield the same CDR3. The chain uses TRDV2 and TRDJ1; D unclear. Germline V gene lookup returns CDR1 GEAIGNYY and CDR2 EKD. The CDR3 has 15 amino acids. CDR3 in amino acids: CACILVPGEDDKLIF. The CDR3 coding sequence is TGTGCATGTATTCTTGTACCTGGCGAGGACGATAAACTCATCTTT.

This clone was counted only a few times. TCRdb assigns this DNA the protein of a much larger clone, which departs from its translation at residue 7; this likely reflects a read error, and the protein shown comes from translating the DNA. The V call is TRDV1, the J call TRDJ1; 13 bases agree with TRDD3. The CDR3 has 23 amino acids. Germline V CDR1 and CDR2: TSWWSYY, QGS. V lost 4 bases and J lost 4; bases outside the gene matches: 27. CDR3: CALGVPLLWADYWGIRDLDKLIF. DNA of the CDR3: TGTGCTCTTGGGGTCCCCCTCCTTTGGGCAGATTACTGGGGGATACGCGACCTCGATAAACTCATCTTT.

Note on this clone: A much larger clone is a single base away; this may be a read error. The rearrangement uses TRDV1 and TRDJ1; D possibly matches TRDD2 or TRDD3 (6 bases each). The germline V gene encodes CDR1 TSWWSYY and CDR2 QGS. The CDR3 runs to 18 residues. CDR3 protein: CALGEGDPSHKKPDKPIF. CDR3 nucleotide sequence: TGTGCTCTTGGGGAGGGGGACCCTTCCCACAAAAAACCCGATAAACCCATCTTT.

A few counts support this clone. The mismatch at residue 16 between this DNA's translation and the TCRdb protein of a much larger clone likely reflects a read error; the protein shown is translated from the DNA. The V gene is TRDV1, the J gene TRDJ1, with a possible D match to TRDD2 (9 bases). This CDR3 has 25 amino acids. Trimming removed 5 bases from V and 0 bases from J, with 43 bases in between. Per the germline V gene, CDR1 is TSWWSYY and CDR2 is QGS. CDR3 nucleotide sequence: TGTGCTCTTGGGCTAAAGCCTGTCCCTTCCTACTCTTACTGGGGGGTACGCGGATACACCGATAAACTCATCTTT. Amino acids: CALGLKPVPSYSYWGVRGYTDKLIF.

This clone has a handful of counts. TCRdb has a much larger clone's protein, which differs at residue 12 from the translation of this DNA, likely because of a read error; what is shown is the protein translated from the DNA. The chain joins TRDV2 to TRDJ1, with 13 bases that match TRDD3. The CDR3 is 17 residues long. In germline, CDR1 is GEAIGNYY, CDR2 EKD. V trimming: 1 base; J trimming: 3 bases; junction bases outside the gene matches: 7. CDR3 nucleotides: TGTGCCTGTGACACACTGGGGGATACGCGTAATGCCGATAAACTCATCTTT. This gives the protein CACDTLGDTRNADKLIF.

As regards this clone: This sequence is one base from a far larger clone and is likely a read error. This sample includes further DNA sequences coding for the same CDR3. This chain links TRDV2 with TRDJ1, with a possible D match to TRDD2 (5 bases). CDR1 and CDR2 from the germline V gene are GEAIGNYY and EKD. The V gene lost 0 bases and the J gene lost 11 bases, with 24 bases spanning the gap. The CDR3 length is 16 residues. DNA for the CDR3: TGTGCCTGTGACACCGCGGAGCCTTCGTTCCCTCGTGGGCTCATCTTT. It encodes CACDTAEPSFPRGLIF.

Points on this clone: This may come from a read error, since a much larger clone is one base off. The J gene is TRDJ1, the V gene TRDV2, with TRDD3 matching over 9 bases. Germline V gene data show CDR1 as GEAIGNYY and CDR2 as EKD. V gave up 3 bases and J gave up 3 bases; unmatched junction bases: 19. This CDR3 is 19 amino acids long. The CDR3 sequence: CACDAVGPSGGLHADKLIF. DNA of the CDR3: TGTGCCTGTGACGCCGTTGGGCCTTCTGGGGGATTGCACGCCGATAAACTCATCTTT.

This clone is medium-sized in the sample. CDR3 region: CACDTGTTLPFPYWGILQPPYTDKLIF. DNA for the CDR3: TGTGCCTGTGACACCGGAACCACCCTACCGTTCCCCTACTGGGGGATACTCCAACCCCCGTACACCGATAAACTCATCTTT. The chain combines TRDV2 with TRDJ1; 12 nucleotides line up with TRDD3. Germline V gene data show CDR1 as GEAIGNYY and CDR2 as EKD. J was trimmed by 0 bases and V by 0 bases; bases with no gene match: 34. The CDR3 covers 27 residues.

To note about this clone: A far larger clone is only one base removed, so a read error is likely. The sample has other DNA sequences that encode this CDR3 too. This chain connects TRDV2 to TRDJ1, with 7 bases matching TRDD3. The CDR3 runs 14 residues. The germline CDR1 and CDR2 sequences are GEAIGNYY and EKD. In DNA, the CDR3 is TGTGCCTGTGACACCGTGGGGGACCCCGATAAACTCATCTTC. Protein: CACDTVGDPDKLIF.

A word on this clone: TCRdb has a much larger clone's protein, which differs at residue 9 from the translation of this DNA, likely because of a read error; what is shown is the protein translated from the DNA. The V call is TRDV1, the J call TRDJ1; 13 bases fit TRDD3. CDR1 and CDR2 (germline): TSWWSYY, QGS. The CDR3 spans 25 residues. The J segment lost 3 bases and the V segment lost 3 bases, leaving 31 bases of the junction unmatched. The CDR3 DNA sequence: TGTGCTCTTGGGGACCTAAGGGGGCCTACGGGCCCGTACTGGGGGATACGCAATGGAGCCGATAAACTCATCTTT. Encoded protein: CALGDLRGPTGPYWGIRNGADKLIF.

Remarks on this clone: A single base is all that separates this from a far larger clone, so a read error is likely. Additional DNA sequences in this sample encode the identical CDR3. This CDR3 is CACERLGDTYTDKLIF. DNA for the CDR3: TGTGCCTGTGAAAGACTGGGGGATACCTACACCGATAAGCTCATCTTT. The V gene is TRDV2, the J gene TRDJ1; 12 positions match TRDD3. The CDR3 contains 16 residues. CDR1 and CDR2 from the germline V gene are GEAIGNYY and EKD.

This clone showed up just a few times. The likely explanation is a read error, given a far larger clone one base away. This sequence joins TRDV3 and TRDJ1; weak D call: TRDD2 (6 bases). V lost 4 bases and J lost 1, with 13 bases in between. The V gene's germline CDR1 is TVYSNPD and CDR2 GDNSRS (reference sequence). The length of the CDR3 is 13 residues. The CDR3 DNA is TGTGCCTACAGTCCTACGTCCACCGATAAACTCATCTTT. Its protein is CAYSPTSTDKLIF.

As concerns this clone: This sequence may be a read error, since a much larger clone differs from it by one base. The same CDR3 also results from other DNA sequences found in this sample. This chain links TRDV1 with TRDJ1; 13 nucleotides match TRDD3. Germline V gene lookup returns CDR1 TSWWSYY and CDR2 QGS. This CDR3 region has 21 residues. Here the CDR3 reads CALGEGDLPYWGIRGTDKLIF. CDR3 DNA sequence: TGTGCCCTTGGGGAAGGGGATCTCCCGTACTGGGGGATACGAGGCACCGATAAACTCATCTTT.

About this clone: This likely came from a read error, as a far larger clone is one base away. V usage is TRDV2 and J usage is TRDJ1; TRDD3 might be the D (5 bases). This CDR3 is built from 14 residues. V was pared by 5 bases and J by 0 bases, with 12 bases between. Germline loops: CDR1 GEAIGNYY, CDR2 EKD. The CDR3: CACVTRGDTDKLIF. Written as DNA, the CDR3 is TGTGCCTGTGTAACGAGGGGGGACACCGATAAACTCATCTTT.

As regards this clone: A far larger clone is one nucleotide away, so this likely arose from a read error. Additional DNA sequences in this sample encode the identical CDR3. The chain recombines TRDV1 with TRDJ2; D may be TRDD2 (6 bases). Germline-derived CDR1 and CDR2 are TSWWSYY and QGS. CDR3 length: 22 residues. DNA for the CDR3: TGTGCCCTTGGGGAACCCCCCTTCCCCCCCCTGGCCAACCTCGCTTTGACAGCACAACTCTTCTTT. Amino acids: CALGEPPFPPLANLALTAQLFF.

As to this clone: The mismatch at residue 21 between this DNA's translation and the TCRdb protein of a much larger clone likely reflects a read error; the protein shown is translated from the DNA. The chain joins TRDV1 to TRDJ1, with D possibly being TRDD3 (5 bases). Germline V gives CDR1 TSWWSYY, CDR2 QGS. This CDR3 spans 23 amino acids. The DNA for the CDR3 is TGTGCTCTTGGGGAACTAGCCCTCAGAGGGGTGGGCGTACTGGTTATCCCTGGAGGTAAACCCATCTTT. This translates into CALGELALRGVGVLVIPGGKPIF.

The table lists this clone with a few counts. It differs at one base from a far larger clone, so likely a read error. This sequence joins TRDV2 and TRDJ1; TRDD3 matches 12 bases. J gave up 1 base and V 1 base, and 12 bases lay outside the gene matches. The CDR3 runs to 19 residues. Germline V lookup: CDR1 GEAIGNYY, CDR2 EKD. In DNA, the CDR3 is TGTGCCTGTGACACGTCTTTACTGGGGGATACTAGGGCCACCGATAAACTCATCTTT. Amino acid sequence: CACDTSLLGDTRATDKLIF.

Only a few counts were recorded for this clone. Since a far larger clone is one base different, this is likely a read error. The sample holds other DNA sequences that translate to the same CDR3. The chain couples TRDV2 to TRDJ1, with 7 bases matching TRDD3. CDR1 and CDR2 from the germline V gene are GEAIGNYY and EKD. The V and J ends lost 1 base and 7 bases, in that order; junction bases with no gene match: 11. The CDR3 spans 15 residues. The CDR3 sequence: CACDTLGTTAGKLIF. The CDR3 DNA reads TGTGCCTGTGACACACTGGGGACTACCGCGGGTAAACTCATCTTT.

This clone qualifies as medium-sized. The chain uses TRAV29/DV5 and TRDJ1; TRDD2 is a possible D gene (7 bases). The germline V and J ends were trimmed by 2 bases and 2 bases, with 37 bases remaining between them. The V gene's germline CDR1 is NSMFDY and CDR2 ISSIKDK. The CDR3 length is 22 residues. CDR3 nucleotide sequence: TGTGCAGCAAGGGACATACCTTCCTTCGGGTGGGGGTCGCGGGTGGTGACCGATAAACTCATCTTT. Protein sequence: CAARDIPSFGWGSRVVTDKLIF.

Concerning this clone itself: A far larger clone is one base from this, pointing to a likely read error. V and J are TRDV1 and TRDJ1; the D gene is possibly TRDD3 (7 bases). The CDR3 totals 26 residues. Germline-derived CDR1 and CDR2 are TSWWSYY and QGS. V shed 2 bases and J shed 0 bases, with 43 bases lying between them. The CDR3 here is CALGEWGGLPLIWGEWSRTNTDKLIF. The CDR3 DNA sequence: TGTGCTCTTGGGGAATGGGGGGGCCTTCCCCTCATCTGGGGGGAGTGGTCCAGGACTAACACCGATAAACTCATCTTT.

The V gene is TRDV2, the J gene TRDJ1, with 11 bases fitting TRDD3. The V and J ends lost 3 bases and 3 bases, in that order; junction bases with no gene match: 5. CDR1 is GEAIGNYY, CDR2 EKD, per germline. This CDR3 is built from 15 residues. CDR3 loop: CACDSYWGISDKLIF. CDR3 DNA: TGTGCCTGTGACTCGTACTGGGGGATATCCGATAAACTCATCTTT.